Listed below are T cell receptor beta chains from one sample, sequenced in a study of CD8+ T cells in alopecia areata. Some clones are missing from TCRdb's copy, which holds only in-frame ones; the method was immunoSEQ multiplex PCR. The sample carries more than 95,000 clones, more than 75% recorded once. This material consisted of CD8+ T cells sorted from blood, taken between weeks 30 and 35, from a patient treated with tofacitinib. Receptor source: a human donor with alopecia areata. CDR3s include the opening cysteine and the closing phenylalanine or tryptophan. D genes are given only for firm matches. Clone sizes are given selectively: once, few, many, or a class where the clone is expanded.

>TRBJ2-1|TRBV4-1|-|-
TGCGCCAGCAGCCCAGGCCCGGCCCATCGCCCTGCCTACAATGAGCAGTTCTTC
CASSPGPAHRPAYNEQFF
>TRBJ1-1|TRBV27|-|-
TGTGCCAGCAGTTTAATCCAGGGGTCGAACACTGAAGCTTTCTTT
CASSLIQGSNTEAFF
>TRBJ2-7|TRBV2|-|TRBD2
TGTGCCAGCAGTGAGGAACTAGCGAGTTCTTACGAGCAGTACTTC
CASSEELASSYEQYF
>TRBJ2-4|TRBV27|once|TRBD1
TGTGCCAGCGCTGAGGGGGCCGGGACCAAAAACATTCAGTACTTC
CASAEGAGTKNIQYF
>TRBJ2-2|TRBV27|-|-
TGTGCCAGCTGCAGAGGGACCACCGGGGAGCTGTTTTTT
CASCRGTTGELFF
>TRBJ1-1|TRBV7-8|-|-
TGTGCCAGCAGGACTATATTTATTCATGATGGGTTATTGGCTGAAGCTTTCTTT
CASRTIFIHDGLLAEAFF
>TRBJ2-2|TRBV5-1|-|TRBD2
TGCGCCAGCAGCCTGGGACTAGCGGGCACCGGGGAGCTGTTTTTT
CASSLGLAGTGELFF
>TRBJ2-7|TRBV7-2|-|TRBD1
TGTGCCAGCAGCTTAGTACCAGGCACGGCCGGGACAGGGCGCGAGCAGTACTTC
CASSLVPGTAGTGREQYF
>TRBJ2-7|TRBV13|-|-
TGTGCCAGCGGAAAGGGTGATACCTACGAGCAGTACTTC
CASGKGDTYEQYF
>TRBJ2-7|TRBV30|once|-
TGTGCCTGGAGCTCAGATACCTACGAGCAGTACTTC
CAWSSDTYEQYF
>TRBJ2-5|TRBV7-9|-|-
TGTGCCAGCAGCCCACCCGGTCGGGGGACCCAGTACTTC
CASSPPGRGTQYF
>TRBJ1-5|TRBV28|-|-
TGTGCCAGCAGCCCAAGGCAAATTTATAGCAATCAGCCCCAGCATTTT
CASSPRQIYSNQPQHF
>TRBJ2-1|TRBV7-2|-|-
TGTGCCAGCAGCTTAGATAGGTACAGGGTGAGTAATGAGCAGTTCTTC
CASSLDRYRVSNEQFF
>TRBJ1-6|TRBV6-4|few|-
TGTGCCAGCAGTAAAGACACGGCTTCAGGGTCACCCCTCCACTTT
CASSKDTASGSPLHF
>TRBJ1-1|TRBV12-5|-|TRBD1
TGTGCTAGTACTACAGGGGCCCCAAACACTGAAGCTTTCTTT
CASTTGAPNTEAFF
>TRBJ2-3|TRBV27|-|TRBD2
TGTGCCAGCAGTTTCCCAAGACTAGCGGGGAGCACAGATACGCAGTATTTT
CASSFPRLAGSTDTQYF
>TRBJ2-7|TRBV30|once|TRBD2
TGTGCCTGGGCCCCCGGGGGGGTCCCCTACGAGCAGTACTTC
CAWAPGGVPYEQYF
>TRBJ2-5|TRBV29-1|-|TRBD1
TGCAGCGTTGAGTTTGGGACAGGGAAGGAGACCCAGTACTTC
CSVEFGTGKETQYF
>TRBJ2-1|TRBV7-9|-|-
TGTGCCAGCAGCTGGGCGCCTTCGGGGTTTTACAATGAGCAGTTCTTC
CASSWAPSGFYNEQFF
>TRBJ2-1|TRBV2|-|TRBD2
TGTGCCACCCCCCCCCTAGCGGGAGGAGGGCAGGGATACAATGAGCAGTTCTTC
CATPPLAGGGQGYNEQFF
>TRBJ1-2|TRBV29-1|-|TRBD1
TGCAGCGTACGGACAGGAATTAACTATGGCTACACCTTC
CSVRTGINYGYTF
>TRBJ2-3|TRBV6-1|-|-
TGTGCCAGCAGTGAAGACTTCCTGGCGGTAGCCACAGATACGCAGTATTTT
CASSEDFLAVATDTQYF
>TRBJ2-7|TRBV27|few|TRBD1
TGTGCCAGCAGTTTATGGAATACAGGGGTCGAGCAGTACTTC
CASSLWNTGVEQYF
>TRBJ1-1|TRBV5-1|-|TRBD1
TGCGCCAGCAGATCAAGTAATAATCGGGACAGGGATGATGAAGCTTTCTTT
CASRSSNNRDRDDEAFF
>TRBJ2-1|TRBV19|once|-
TGTGCCAGTAGCTCTGGGGTAGCGACACGGGAGCAGTTCTTC
CASSSGVATREQFF
>TRBJ2-1|TRBV7-9|medium-sized|-
TGTGCCAGCAGCCCAAGGGACTCGAGCTCCTACAATGAGCAGTTCTTC
CASSPRDSSSYNEQFF
>TRBJ1-3|TRBV7-9|-|-
TGTGCCAGCAGCCCACCGGATAGACAAGCGGGAAACACCATATATTTT
CASSPPDRQAGNTIYF
>TRBJ2-3|TRBV6-6|-|-
TGTGCCAGCAGTTACTCGGGCTCCCCGGGAGATACGCAGTATTTT
CASSYSGSPGDTQYF
>TRBJ2-7|TRBV7-9|-|-
TGTGCCAGCAGCCGCTCGTCCGAGACAACCGAGCAGTACTTC
CASSRSSETTEQYF
>TRBJ2-7|TRBV29-1|-|-
TGCAGCGTTGAAGAAAGAGCCTCCTACGAGCAGTACTTC
CSVEERASYEQYF
>TRBJ2-7|TRBV5-1|-|-
TGCGCCAGCAGCTTGGTGGCAGGGGACCATCTCGAGCAGTACTTC
CASSLVAGDHLEQYF
>TRBJ2-2|TRBV4-1|-|-
TGCGCCAGCAGCCAAGGACGGGAGAACACCGGGGAGCTGTTTTTT
CASSQGRENTGELFF
>TRBJ1-5|TRBV6-5|-|-
TGTGCCAGCAGTTACTCGTGGGGTATCGATCAGCCCCAGCATTTT
CASSYSWGIDQPQHF
>TRBJ2-1|TRBV29-1|-|-
TGCAGCGTTGAAGGACTAGAGTTAGATGAGCAGTTCTTC
CSVEGLELDEQFF
>TRBJ1-2|TRBV27|-|-
TGTGCCAGCAGTTTACTGGGGGTCTATGGCTACACCTTC
CASSLLGVYGYTF
>TRBJ2-7|TRBV27|-|-
TGTGCCAGCAGTGTACAGGGAGATGGCTACGAGCAGTACTTC
CASSVQGDGYEQYF
>TRBJ2-1|TRBV7-3|-|-
TGTGCCAGCAGCGAAGACAGCACCTACAATGAGCAGTTCTTC
CASSEDSTYNEQFF
>TRBJ2-2|TRBV4-1|-|-
TGCGCCAGCAGCCAAGATGATGAGAACGGGGACGCCGGGGAGCTGTTTTTT
CASSQDDENGDAGELFF
>TRBJ1-2|TRBV30|-|-
TGTGCCTGGAGTGTACAATTTTCAAGGCAGACGGATGGCTACACCTTC
CAWSVQFSRQTDGYTF
>TRBJ1-1|TRBV7-9|-|-
TGTGCCAGCAGCTTAGGCCAGGCGGGGTACACTGAAGCTTTCTTT
CASSLGQAGYTEAFF
>TRBJ1-2|TRBV27|-|-
TGTGCCAGCAGTTCCGATCGGTCCGGGCTCTATGGCTACACCTTC
CASSSDRSGLYGYTF
>TRBJ2-7|TRBV7-8|-|-
TGTGCCAGCAGCTACCCACAAGACGAGCAGTACTTC
CASSYPQDEQYF
>TRBJ2-2|TRBV30|-|-
TGTGCCTGGATGGGAGCTGCCGGGGAGCTGTTTTTT
CAWMGAAGELFF
>TRBJ2-7|TRBV29-1|-|-
TGCAGCGTTGAAGGGGGGACGGTAAGCTCCTACGAGCAGTACTTC
CSVEGGTVSSYEQYF
>TRBJ2-3|TRBV27|-|-
TGTGCCAGCAGTTCCGCCGTCACTAGGTTAGGCACAGATACGCAGTATTTT
CASSSAVTRLGTDTQYF
>TRBJ2-3|TRBV11-2|medium-sized|-
TGTGCCAGCAGCTTAGTGCCGGGGGACGGGGCAGATACGCAGTATTTT
CASSLVPGDGADTQYF
>TRBJ1-2|TRBV7-9|-|TRBD1
TGTGCCAGCAGCCCCGACAGGGAGTACTATGGCTACACCTTC
CASSPDREYYGYTF
>TRBJ2-7|TRBV5-4|-|TRBD2
TGTGCCAGCAGCTTGCTAGCGGGAGGCCACTCAAGTCCTTCCTACGAGCAGTACTTC
CASSLLAGGHSSPSYEQYF
>TRBJ2-7|TRBV6-1|-|TRBD1
TGTGCCAGCAGTGACTTTGGACAGGTCCACGAGCAGTACTTC
CASSDFGQVHEQYF
>TRBJ2-3|TRBV5-1|-|TRBD1
TGCGCCAGCATGGAGGGGACAGGGTTGGATACGCAGTATTTT
CASMEGTGLDTQYF
>TRBJ2-3|TRBV6-5|-|TRBD2
TGTGCCAGCAGGGGGGGACTAGCGGGCACAGATACGCAGTATTTT
CASRGGLAGTDTQYF
>TRBJ2-5|TRBV7-9|-|TRBD2
TGTGCCAGCAGCCGCCCGACGGGGATAGCGGGAGGGCGAGAGACCCAGTACTTC
CASSRPTGIAGGRETQYF
>TRBJ2-1|TRBV30|-|-
TGTGCCTTTGACCCAACGAATTTGAATGAGCAGTTCTTC
CAFDPTNLNEQFF
>TRBJ2-3|TRBV2|-|TRBD2
TGTGCCAGCATCCCACGGGGGGGCGCCTCAGATACGCAGTATTTT
CASIPRGGASDTQYF
>TRBJ2-7|TRBV5-6|-|-
TGTGCCAGCAGCTTTTGGACCCTACACTACGAGCAGTACTTC
CASSFWTLHYEQYF
>TRBJ1-1|TRBV25-1|-|TRBD1
TGTGCCAGCCCCACAGGGGACACTGAAGCTTTCTTT
CASPTGDTEAFF
>TRBJ2-7|TRBV7-9|-|-
TGTGCCAGCAGCTTCGGTACCTACGAGCAGTACTTC
CASSFGTYEQYF
>TRBJ2-1|TRBV27|-|-
TGTGCCAGCAGTGCGACTATATACAATGAGCAGTTCTTC
CASSATIYNEQFF
>TRBJ2-7|TRBV7-8|-|-
TGTGCCAGCAGCTTAGGGATAACCTACGAGCAGTACTTC
CASSLGITYEQYF